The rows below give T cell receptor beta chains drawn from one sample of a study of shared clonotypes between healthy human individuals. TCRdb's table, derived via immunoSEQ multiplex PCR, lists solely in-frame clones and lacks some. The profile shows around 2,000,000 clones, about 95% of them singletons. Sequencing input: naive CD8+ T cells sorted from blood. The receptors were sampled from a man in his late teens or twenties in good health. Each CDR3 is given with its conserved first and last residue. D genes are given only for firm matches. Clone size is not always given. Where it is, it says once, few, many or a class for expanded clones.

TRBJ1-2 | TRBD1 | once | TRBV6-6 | CASTSLQTGMGYGYTF | TGTGCCAGCACCTCACTCCAGACAGGGATGGGATATGGCTACACCTTC
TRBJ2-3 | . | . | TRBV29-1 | CSVELGQAWADTQYF | TGCAGCGTTGAGCTTGGCCAGGCTTGGGCAGATACGCAGTATTTT
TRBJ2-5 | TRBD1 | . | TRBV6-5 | CASTGTGGETQYF | TGTGCCAGCACCGGGACAGGGGGGGAGACCCAGTACTTC
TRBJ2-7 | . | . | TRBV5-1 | CASSFDGSSYEQYF | TGCGCCAGCAGCTTTGACGGGAGCTCCTACGAGCAGTACTTC
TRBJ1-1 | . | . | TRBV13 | CASSLGRGMNTEAFF | TGTGCCAGCAGCTTAGGGAGAGGGATGAACACTGAAGCTTTCTTT
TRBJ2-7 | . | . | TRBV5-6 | CASSLGTRPYEQYF | TGTGCCAGCAGCTTGGGTACCAGACCTTACGAGCAGTACTTC
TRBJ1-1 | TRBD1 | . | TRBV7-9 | CASRTGTGGVGDTEAFF | TGTGCCAGCAGAACCGGGACAGGGGGCGTCGGGGACACTGAAGCTTTCTTT
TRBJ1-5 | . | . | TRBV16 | CASSPSVQALDLIKPQHF | TGTGCCAGCAGCCCCTCAGTACAGGCGTTGGACCTAATCAAGCCCCAGCATTTT
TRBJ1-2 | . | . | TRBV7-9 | CASSLGRGAEGYTF | TGTGCCAGCAGCTTAGGCCGGGGGGCAGAAGGCTACACCTTC
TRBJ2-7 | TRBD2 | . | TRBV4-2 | CASSRLAGGDEQYF | TGTGCCAGCAGCAGACTAGCGGGAGGGGACGAGCAGTACTTC
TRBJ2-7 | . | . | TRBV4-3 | CASSQDGGAFSYEQYF | TGCGCCAGCAGCCAAGATGGGGGCGCATTTTCCTACGAGCAGTACTTC
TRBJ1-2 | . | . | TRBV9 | CASTAQTNYGYTF | TGTGCCAGCACAGCACAGACTAACTATGGCTACACCTTC
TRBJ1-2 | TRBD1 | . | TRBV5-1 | CASSLDHRGDYGYTF | TGCGCCAGCAGCTTGGACCACAGGGGTGACTATGGCTACACCTTC
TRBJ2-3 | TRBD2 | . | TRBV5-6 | CASSYGLAGGPDTQYF | TGTGCCAGCAGCTACGGACTAGCGGGGGGGCCAGATACGCAGTATTTT
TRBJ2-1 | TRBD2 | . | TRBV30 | CASTLAGGPGSYNEQFF | TGTGCCTCCACACTAGCGGGAGGGCCGGGCTCCTACAATGAGCAGTTCTTC
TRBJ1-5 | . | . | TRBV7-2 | CASSTWDPGQPQHF | TGTGCCAGCAGCACCTGGGATCCGGGACAGCCCCAGCATTTT
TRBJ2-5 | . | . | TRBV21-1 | CASSNLPTGTSQETQYF | TGTGCCAGCAGCAACCTACCGACCGGGACAAGCCAAGAGACCCAGTACTTC
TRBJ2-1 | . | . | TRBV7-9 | CASSPPGGIHNEQFF | TGTGCCAGCAGCCCCCCGGGGGGCATCCACAATGAGCAGTTCTTC
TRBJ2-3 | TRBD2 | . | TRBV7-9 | CASSLVAGVVDTQYF | TGTGCCAGCAGCTTAGTAGCGGGAGTGGTAGATACGCAGTATTTT
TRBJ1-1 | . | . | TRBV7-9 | CASSLGLADAFF | TGTGCCAGCAGCTTAGGGCTCGCGGATGCTTTCTTT
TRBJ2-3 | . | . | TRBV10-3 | CAISDGGGTDTQYF | TGTGCCATCAGTGACGGGGGAGGCACAGATACGCAGTATTTT
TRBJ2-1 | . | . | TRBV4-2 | CASSQDHTSSYNEQFF | TGTGCCAGCAGCCAAGATCACACTAGCTCCTACAATGAGCAGTTCTTC
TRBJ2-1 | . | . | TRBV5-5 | CASSLDSLYNEQFF | TGTGCCAGCAGCTTGGATTCGCTGTACAATGAGCAGTTCTTC
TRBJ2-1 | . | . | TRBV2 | CASRSDTPTTEQFF | TGTGCCAGCAGGTCGGACACTCCTACAACTGAGCAGTTCTTC
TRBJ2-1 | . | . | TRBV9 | CASSYTMTDNSPRFF | TGTGCCAGCAGCTATACCATGACGGACAACTCACCCCGGTTCTTC
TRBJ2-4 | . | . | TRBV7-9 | CASSLAAGRREDIQYF | TGTGCCAGCAGCTTGGCGGCGGGACGGAGGGAAGACATTCAGTACTTC
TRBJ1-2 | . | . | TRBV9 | CASSAEGGSGYTF | TGTGCCAGCAGCGCCGAAGGCGGCTCGGGCTACACCTTC
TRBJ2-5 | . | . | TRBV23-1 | CASTTGLGRWETQYF | TGCGCCAGCACCACCGGTCTGGGGAGGTGGGAGACCCAGTACTTC
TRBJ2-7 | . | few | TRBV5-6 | CASSLGGGYEQYF | TGTGCCAGCAGCTTGGGTGGGGGCTACGAGCAGTACTTC
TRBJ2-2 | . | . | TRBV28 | CASNLINTGELFF | TGTGCCAGCAATCTCATTAACACCGGGGAGCTGTTTTTT
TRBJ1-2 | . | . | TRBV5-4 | CASSYGVSTYGYTF | TGTGCCAGCAGCTATGGGGTCAGTACCTATGGCTACACCTTC
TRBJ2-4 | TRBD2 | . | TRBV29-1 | CSVELAGGHAIQYF | TGCAGCGTTGAACTAGCGGGGGGGCATGCCATTCAGTACTTC
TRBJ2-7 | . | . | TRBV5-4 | CASSLAGQEYEQYF | TGTGCCAGCAGCTTGGCGGGACAAGAATACGAGCAGTACTTC
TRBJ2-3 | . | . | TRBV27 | CASSLRHPTDTQYF | TGTGCCAGCAGTTTACGGCACCCCACAGATACGCAGTATTTT
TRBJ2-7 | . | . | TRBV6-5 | CASSYDGRTYEQYF | TGTGCCAGCAGTTACGACGGAAGGACCTACGAGCAGTACTTC
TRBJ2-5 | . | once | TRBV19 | CASISGETQYF | TGTGCCAGTATTTCAGGAGAGACCCAGTACTTC
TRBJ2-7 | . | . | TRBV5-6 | CASSNSTRGETYEQYF | TGTGCCAGCAGCAATTCAACGCGGGGAGAGACCTACGAGCAGTACTTC
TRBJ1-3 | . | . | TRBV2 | CASIDRVSGNTIYF | TGTGCCAGCATCGACAGAGTCTCTGGAAACACCATATATTTT
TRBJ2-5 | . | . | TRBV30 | CAWGKEYQETQYF | TGTGCCTGGGGGAAGGAGTACCAAGAGACCCAGTACTTC
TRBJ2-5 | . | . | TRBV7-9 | CASSHPTDDLETQYF | TGTGCCAGCAGCCATCCTACCGACGACCTCGAGACCCAGTACTTC
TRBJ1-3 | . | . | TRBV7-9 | CASSSGAVTTGNTIYF | TGTGCCAGCAGCTCCGGGGCGGTGACAACTGGAAACACCATATATTTT
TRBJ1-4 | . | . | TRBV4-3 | CASSQGYGEDKLFF | TGCGCCAGCAGCCAAGGATACGGAGAGGATAAACTGTTTTTT
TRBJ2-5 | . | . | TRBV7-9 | CASSSGVAETQYF | TGTGCCAGCAGTTCAGGGGTGGCTGAGACCCAGTACTTC
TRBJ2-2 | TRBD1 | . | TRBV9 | CASSAWDRGSTGELFF | TGTGCCAGCAGCGCGTGGGACAGGGGGAGCACCGGGGAGCTGTTTTTT
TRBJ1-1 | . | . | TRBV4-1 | CASSQEKRGTEAFF | TGCGCCAGCAGCCAAGAGAAGCGAGGAACTGAAGCTTTCTTT
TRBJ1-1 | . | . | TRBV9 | CASSVAGTAEAFF | TGTGCCAGCAGCGTTGCCGGGACCGCCGAAGCTTTCTTT